This TCR beta chain was found in a study of T cell responses to AZD1222 COVID-19 vaccine. Assay used: immunoSEQ multiplex PCR; TCRdb lists only in-frame clones, some missing. The sample lists around 150,000 clones; 80% to 95% were seen once. This clone was seen only once. Losses at the gene ends were 5 bases for V and 3 bases for J; bases not matched to a gene: 21. CDR1 is MNHEY and CDR2 is SMNVEV in the germline V gene (reference sequence). The CDR3 runs 20 residues. The starting material was peripheral blood, obtained 28 days after the second AZD1222 dose. The chain carries TRBV27 and TRBJ2-3, with 9 bases matching TRBD1. The sequence was obtained from an adult who received the AZD1222 COVID-19 vaccine. The CDR3: CASSLKTDRGRETFTDTQYF. In DNA, the CDR3 is TGTGCCAGCAGTCTCAAAACGGACAGGGGACGTGAAACATTTACAGATACGCAGTATTTT.